The 5 T cell receptor beta chains listed next were all sequenced from one sample in a study of T cell responses to AZD1222 COVID-19 vaccine. Sequencing used immunoSEQ multiplex PCR; TCRdb keeps in-frame clones, though not all of them. The sample has more than 100,000 clones, less than 90% seen once; the top ten hold around 2.4%. The specimen was peripheral blood, collected on day 0 of AZD1222 vaccination. The receptors were gathered from an adult in good health.

The chain uses TRBV2 and TRBJ1-1, with TRBD1 matching over 8 bases. Germline V gene data show CDR1 as SNHLY and CDR2 as FYNNEI. This CDR3 comprises 15 residues. With 4 bases clipped from V and 8 bases from J, the junction kept 12 bases outside the gene matches. CDR3 DNA sequence: TGTGCCAGCAGTGGGTGGGACAGGACCCAACCGGAAGCTTTCTTT. The encoded protein is CASSGWDRTQPEAFF. Based on the CDR3 plus reference TRBV2 and TRBJ1-1, the full variable domain is EPEVTQTPSHQVTQMGQEVILRCVPISNHLYFYWYRQILGQKVEFLVSFYNNEISEKSEIFDDQFSVERPDGSNFTLKIRSTKLEDSAMYFCASSGWDRTQPEAFFGQGTRLTVV.

The CDR3 sequence: CASSQDREESGELFF. For the CDR3, the DNA is TGTGCCAGCAGCCAGGACAGGGAAGAATCCGGGGAGCTGTTTTTT. This rearrangement joins TRBV5-8 to TRBJ2-2; 8 bases are a match to TRBD1. The CDR3 covers 15 residues. Looked up from germline, CDR1 is SGHTS and CDR2 is YDEGEE. V gave up 4 bases and J gave up 6 bases; unmatched junction bases: 8.

The chain links TRBV6-2 or TRBV6-3 to TRBJ1-2; D not resolved. Between the trimmed V and J ends, which lost 0 bases and 10 bases, there was a span of 12 bases. This CDR3 is built from 13 residues. Looked up from germline, CDR1 is MNHEY and CDR2 is SVGEGT. The DNA of the CDR3 is TGTGCCAGCAGTTACTCGAGTCCAGTTACCTACACCTTC. Residues: CASSYSSPVTYTF.

V and J are TRBV30 and TRBJ1-4, with D perhaps matching TRBD1 (5 bases). This CDR3 comprises 14 residues. CDR1 is GTSNPN and CDR2 is SVGIG in the germline V gene (reference sequence). Between the trimmed V and J ends, which lost 1 base and 9 bases, there was a span of 15 bases. CDR3 in DNA: TGTGCCTGGAGTGCGGCAGGGATCGGAAAAAAACTGTTTTTT. Translated: CAWSAAGIGKKLFF.

The chain recombines TRBV5-4 with TRBJ2-2; D could derive from TRBD1 or TRBD2 (6 bases each). The CDR3 totals 15 residues. V was pared by 3 bases and J by 7 bases, with 16 bases between. Germline V gene data show CDR1 as SGHNT and CDR2 as YYREEE (reference sequence). Here the CDR3 DNA reads TGTGCCAGCAGCTCACCCCTAGGAGGGGGCGGGGAGCTGTTTTTT. It specifies CASSSPLGGGGELFF.